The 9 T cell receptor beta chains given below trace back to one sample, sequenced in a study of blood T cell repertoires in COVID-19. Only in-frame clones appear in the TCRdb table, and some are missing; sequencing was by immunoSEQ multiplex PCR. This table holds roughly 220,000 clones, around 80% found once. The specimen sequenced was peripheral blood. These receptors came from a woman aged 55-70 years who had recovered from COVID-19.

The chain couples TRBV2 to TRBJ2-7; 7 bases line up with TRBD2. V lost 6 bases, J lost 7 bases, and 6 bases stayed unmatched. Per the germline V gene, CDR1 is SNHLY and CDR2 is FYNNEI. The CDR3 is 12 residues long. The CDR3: CASRGGSEEQYF. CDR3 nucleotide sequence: TGTGCCAGCAGGGGAGGGAGTGAGGAGCAGTACTTC.

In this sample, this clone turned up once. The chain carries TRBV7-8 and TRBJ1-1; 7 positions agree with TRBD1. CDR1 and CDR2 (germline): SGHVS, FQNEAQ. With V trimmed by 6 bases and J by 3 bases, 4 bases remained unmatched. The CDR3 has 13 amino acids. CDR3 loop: CASRQDRYTEAFF. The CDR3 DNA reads TGTGCCAGCAGACAGGACAGGTACACTGAAGCTTTCTTT.

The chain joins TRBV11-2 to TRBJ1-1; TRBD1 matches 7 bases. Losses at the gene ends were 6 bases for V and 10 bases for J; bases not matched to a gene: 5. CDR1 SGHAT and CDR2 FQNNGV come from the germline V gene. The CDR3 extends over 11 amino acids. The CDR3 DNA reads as TGTGCCAGCAGTCAGGGGGTTGGAGCTTTCTTT. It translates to CASSQGVGAFF.

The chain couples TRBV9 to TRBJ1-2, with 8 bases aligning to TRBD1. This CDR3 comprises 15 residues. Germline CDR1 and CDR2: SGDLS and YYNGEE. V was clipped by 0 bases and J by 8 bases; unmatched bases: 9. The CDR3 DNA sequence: TGTGCCAGCAGCGTAGCGGTGGACAGGGTTTGGGGCTACACCTTC. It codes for CASSVAVDRVWGYTF.

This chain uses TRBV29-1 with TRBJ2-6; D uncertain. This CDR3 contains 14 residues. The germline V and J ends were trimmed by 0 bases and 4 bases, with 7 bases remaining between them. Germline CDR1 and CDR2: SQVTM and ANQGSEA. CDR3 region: CSVEEVAGANVLTF. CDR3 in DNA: TGCAGCGTTGAAGAGGTAGCCGGGGCCAACGTCCTGACTTTC.

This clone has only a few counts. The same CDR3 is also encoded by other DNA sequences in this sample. The CDR3 sequence is CASSVGRGTDTQYF. Written as DNA, the CDR3 is TGTGCCAGCAGCGTAGGGCGGGGCACAGATACGCAGTATTTT. The chain is built from TRBV9 and TRBJ2-3; possible D gene TRBD2, 5 bases. V lost 0 bases and J lost 1, with 6 bases in between. The germline V gene has CDR1 SGDLS and CDR2 YYNGEE. This CDR3 region has 14 residues.

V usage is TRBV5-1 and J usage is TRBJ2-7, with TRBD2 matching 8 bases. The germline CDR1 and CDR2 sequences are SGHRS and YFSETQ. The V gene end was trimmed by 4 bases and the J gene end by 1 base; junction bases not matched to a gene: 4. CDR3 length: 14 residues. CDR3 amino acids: CASSPGGPSYEQYF. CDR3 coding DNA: TGCGCCAGCAGCCCGGGGGGGCCTTCCTACGAGCAGTACTTC.

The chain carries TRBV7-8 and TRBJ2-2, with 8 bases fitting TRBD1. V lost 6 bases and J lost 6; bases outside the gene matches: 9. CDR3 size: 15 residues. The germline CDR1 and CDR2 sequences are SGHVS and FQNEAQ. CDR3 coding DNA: TGTGCCAGCAGTTCGCATCCACAGGGGGCCGGGGAGCTGTTTTTT. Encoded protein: CASSSHPQGAGELFF.

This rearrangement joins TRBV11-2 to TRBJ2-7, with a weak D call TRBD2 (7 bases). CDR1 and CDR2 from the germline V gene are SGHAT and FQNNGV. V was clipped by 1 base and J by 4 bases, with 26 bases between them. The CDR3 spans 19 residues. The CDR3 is CASSLVAFQFAGAGYEQYF. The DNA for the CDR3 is TGTGCCAGCAGCTTAGTGGCGTTTCAGTTTGCGGGGGCGGGTTACGAGCAGTACTTC.